The rows below give T cell receptor beta chains drawn from one sample of a study of response to subunit inactivated influenza vaccine. MiXCR, applied by TCRdb to the RT-PCR reads, yields one record per CDR3 protein. The repertoire holds about 570,000 distinct CDR3 sequences, with roughly 10% as singletons. This specimen was PBMCs from blood, taken on the day of vaccination. The receptors shown here come from a man aged 45-65 years who received an inactivated influenza vaccine. Both conserved end residues are part of each CDR3. Fields, in order: D gene, J gene, clone size, V gene, CDR3 protein, CDR3 DNA. The D gene is left open where the match is weak. Part of the rows lack a size; the others show once, few, many or a class for expanded clones.

>TRBD2|TRBJ2-7|many|TRBV5-6
CASSSGLSSYEQYF
TGTGCCAGCAGCTCGGGACTATCCTCCTACGAGCAGTACTTC
>-|TRBJ1-5|many|TRBV28
CASSPTDWGNQPQHF
TGTGCCAGCAGTCCGACGGATTGGGGCAATCAGCCCCAGCATTTT
>-|TRBJ2-7|few|TRBV15
CATSRDRLGHEQYF
TGTGCCACCAGCAGAGATCGGCTAGGGCACGAGCAGTACTTC
>-|TRBJ2-1|many|TRBV4-2
CASSQDLSSYNEQFF
TGTGCCAGCAGCCAGGACCTCAGCTCCTACAATGAGCAGTTCTTC
>-|TRBJ2-4|-|TRBV12-3/TRBV12-4
CASSPGTPVAKNIQYF
TGTGCCAGCAGCCCCGGGACTCCAGTAGCCAAAAACATTCAGTACTTC
>-|TRBJ2-1|-|TRBV3-1
CASSQEIGSYNEQFF
TGTGCCAGCAGCCAAGAGATTGGCTCCTACAATGAGCAGTTCTTC
>-|TRBJ2-3|-|TRBV12-3/TRBV12-4
CASSLESFDTQYF
TGTGCCAGCAGCCTCGAGTCTTTCGATACGCAGTATTTT
>-|TRBJ1-6|many|TRBV11-1
CASSHNSPLHF
TGTGCCAGCAGCCACAATTCACCCCTCCACTTT
>TRBD2|TRBJ2-1|-|TRBV28
CASSLGLVGGNEQFF
TGTGCCAGCAGTTTGGGACTAGTCGGGGGGAATGAGCAGTTCTTC
>TRBD1|TRBJ2-1|-|TRBV24-1
CATSGIGGVIPSSKLDEQFF
TGTGCCACCAGTGGCATAGGGGGCGTGATCCCCTCCTCCAAACTGGATGAGCAGTTCTTC